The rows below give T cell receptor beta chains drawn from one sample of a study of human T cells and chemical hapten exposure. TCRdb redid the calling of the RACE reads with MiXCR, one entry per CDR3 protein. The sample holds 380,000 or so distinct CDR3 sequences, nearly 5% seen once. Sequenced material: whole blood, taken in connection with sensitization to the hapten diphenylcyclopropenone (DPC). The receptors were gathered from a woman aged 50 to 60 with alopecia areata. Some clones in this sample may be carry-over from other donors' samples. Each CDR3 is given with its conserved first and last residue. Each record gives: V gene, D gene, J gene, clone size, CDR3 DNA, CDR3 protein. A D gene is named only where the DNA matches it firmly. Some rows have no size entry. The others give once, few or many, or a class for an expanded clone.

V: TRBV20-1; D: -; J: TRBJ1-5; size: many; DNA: TGCAGTGCTAGAGATCGGGGGGATGCAAGAGAGCCCCAGCATTTT; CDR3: CSARDRGDAREPQHF
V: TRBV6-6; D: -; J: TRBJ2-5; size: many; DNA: TGTGCCAGCACCGGAGGGAGGGGGGGCCAAGAGACCCAGTACTTC; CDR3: CASTGGRGGQETQYF
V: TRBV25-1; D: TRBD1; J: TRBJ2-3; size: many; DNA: TGTGCCAGCAGTGTGTGGCAGGGGGGCACAGATACGCAGTATTTT; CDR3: CASSVWQGGTDTQYF
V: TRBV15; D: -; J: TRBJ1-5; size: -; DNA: TGTGCCACCAGCAGAGAGAGGGGTAGTCATCAGCCCCAGCATTTT; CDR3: CATSRERGSHQPQHF
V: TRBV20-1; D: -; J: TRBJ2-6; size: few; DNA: TGCAGTGCGCCGTCCCCCCACTCTGGGGCCAACGTCCTGACTTTC; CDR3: CSAPSPHSGANVLTF
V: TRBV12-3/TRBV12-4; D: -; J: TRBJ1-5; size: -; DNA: TGTGCCAGCACCGTGTCAAGGGGTCAGCCCCAGCATTTT; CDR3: CASTVSRGQPQHF
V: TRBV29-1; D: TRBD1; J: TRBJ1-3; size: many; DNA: TGCAGCGTTGAAGAGACAGGGGGCGGAAACACCATATATTTT; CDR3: CSVEETGGGNTIYF
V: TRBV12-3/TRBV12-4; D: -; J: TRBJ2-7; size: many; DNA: TGTGCCAGCAGCCGGCTGAGGACGCAAGAGCAGTACTTC; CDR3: CASSRLRTQEQYF
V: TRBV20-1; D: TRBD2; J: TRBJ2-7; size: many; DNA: TGCAGTGCTCCCATAGCGGGAGCTCGCTACGAGCAGTACTTC; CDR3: CSAPIAGARYEQYF
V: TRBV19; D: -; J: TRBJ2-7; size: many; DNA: TGTGCCAGTAGTATCGGAGTCCCTTCCTACGAGCAGTACTTC; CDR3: CASSIGVPSYEQYF
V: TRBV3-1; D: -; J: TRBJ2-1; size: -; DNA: TGTGCCAGCAGCCAAGACCCAGGCGTGAGGGAGCAGTTCTTC; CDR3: CASSQDPGVREQFF
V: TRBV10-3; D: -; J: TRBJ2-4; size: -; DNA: TGTGCCATCAGTGAGTCGAGGCCTGAGGCGGCCAAAAACATTCAGTACTTC; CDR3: CAISESRPEAAKNIQYF